A single sample is the source of the 19 T cell receptor beta chains below, sequenced in a study of CD4 and CD8 cells across lung adenocarcinoma regions. Each CDR3 protein gets one entry after TCRdb re-called the PCR reads with MiXCR. The sample lists roughly 13,000 distinct CDR3 sequences, approximately 56% occurring once. Sequencing input: CD8+ T cells from the margin of a lung tumor. The receptors were sampled from a female donor with lung adenocarcinoma. The CD4 and CD8 labels of this study may be unreliable.

The genes are TRBV6-1 and TRBJ2-2, with D tentatively TRBD2 (6 bases). This CDR3 is built from 16 residues. Germline values: CDR1 MNHNS, CDR2 SASEGT. Trimming shortened V by 3 bases and J by 6 bases, and 17 bases separated the two germline ends. CDR3 nucleotides: TGTGCCAGCAGTGAGGAGGAGGGCCAGGGTGCCGGGGAGCTGTTTTTT. Protein product: CASSEEEGQGAGELFF.

To note about this clonotype: One end of the junction varies from germline; a read error may be responsible. The V gene is TRBV10-2, the J gene TRBJ2-4; maybe TRBD1 (5 bases). The CDR3 contains 14 residues. Germline values: CDR1 WSHSY, CDR2 SAAADI. This CDR3 reads CASRGLRAKDMQYF. The CDR3 DNA follows: TGCGCCAGCAGGGGGCTGAGAGCCAAAGACATGCAGTACTTC.

This clonotype was detected many times. The V gene is TRBV7-8, the J gene TRBJ2-5; D is possibly TRBD2 (6 bases). Germline CDR1 is SGHVS and CDR2 is FQNEAQ. The CDR3 totals 18 residues. V was shortened by 3 bases and J by 5 bases, with 25 bases between the two germline ends. As DNA, the CDR3 is TGTGCCAGCAGCTTTTTACATGGTGGCGGGAACTTTTGGGAGACCCAGTACTTC. Translation: CASSFLHGGGNFWETQYF.

This rearrangement joins TRBV6-5 to TRBJ2-1, with no clear D. Germline lookup yields CDR1 MNHEY and CDR2 SVGAGI. Deletions cut 0 bases from V and 8 bases from J, with 2 bases between. This CDR3 contains 11 residues. The CDR3 sequence is CASSYSYEQFF. The DNA of the CDR3 is TGTGCCAGCAGTTACTCGTATGAGCAGTTCTTC.

This clonotype was seen repeatedly, ten times or more. This chain connects TRBV14 to TRBJ2-1; TRBD1 matches at 7 bases. The germline V gene has CDR1 SGHDN and CDR2 FVKESK. The CDR3 spans 15 residues. The J segment lost 2 bases and the V segment lost 4 bases, leaving 5 bases of the junction unmatched. The CDR3 nucleotides read TGTGCCAGCAGCCGATTGACAGGGACCTACAATGAGCAGTTCTTC. This sequence encodes CASSRLTGTYNEQFF.

The chain links TRBV10-2 to TRBJ2-1; 9 bases map to TRBD2. The germline gives CDR1 WSHSY, CDR2 SAAADI. The V gene end was trimmed by 3 bases and the J gene end by 6 bases; junction bases not matched to a gene: 9. The CDR3 spans 16 residues. The CDR3 DNA reads TGCGCCAGCAGTGACCCAAATAGCGGGAGAGTCAATGAGCAGTTCTTC. Its translation is CASSDPNSGRVNEQFF.

This clonotype is a singleton in its sample. The J gene is TRBJ2-3, the V gene TRBV6-5; D is uncertain. The CDR3 has 12 residues. The germline CDR1 and CDR2 sequences are MNHEY and SVGAGI. The V end was cut by 4 bases, the J end by 6 bases, with 8 bases between. The CDR3 region is CASSFRGDTQYF. For the CDR3, the DNA is TGTGCCAGCAGTTTTAGAGGCGATACGCAGTATTTT.

The chain uses TRBV4-3 and TRBJ2-1; TRBD2 aligns across 9 bases. V shed 0 bases, J shed 4 bases, and the junction held 4 bases outside the gene matches. Germline CDR1 LGHNA, CDR2 YSLEER. CDR3 length: 16 amino acids. CDR3 loop: CASSQDTAGGYNEQFF. The CDR3 DNA reads as TGCGCCAGCAGCCAAGATACGGCGGGGGGGTACAATGAGCAGTTCTTC.

This clonotype was counted at least ten times. Germline and junction disagree at one end, which may indicate a read error. The DNA for the CDR3 is TGTGCCAGCGGCTTTCGGACGGACAATGAGCAGTTCTTC. Its protein product is CASGFRTDNEQFF. The chain couples TRBV11-2 to TRBJ2-1; D is ambiguous. The CDR3 length is 13 residues. CDR1 and CDR2 from the germline V gene are SGHAT and FQNNGV.

The CDR3 DNA follows: TGTGCCAGCAGCCGGACTAGCGGAGACTACAATGAGCAGTTCTTC. This sequence encodes CASSRTSGDYNEQFF. The gene calls are TRBV6-1 and TRBJ2-1; 10 positions agree with TRBD2. CDR1 is MNHNS and CDR2 is SASEGT in the germline V gene. The ends lost 6 bases at V and 3 bases at J; junction bases unmatched: 5. The CDR3 runs to 15 residues.

On this clonotype: One end of the junction varies from germline; a read error may be responsible. J is TRBJ2-3 and V is TRBV6-1, with TRBD2 as a possible D gene (7 bases). The CDR3 length is 14 residues. Germline CDR1 MNHNS, CDR2 SASEGT. The CDR3 region is CAGSGAGGPETQYF. DNA for the CDR3: TGTGCCGGCAGCGGGGCCGGGGGGCCAGAGACGCAGTACTTT.

This clonotype was recorded only once. The chain joins TRBV6-1 to TRBJ1-6, with D uncertain. Per the germline V gene, CDR1 is MNHNS and CDR2 is SASEGT. Trimming stripped 3 bases from V and 0 bases from J, with 9 bases between. This CDR3 is built from 16 residues. The CDR3 DNA follows: TGTGCCAGCAGTGACAGGTTTAGCTCCTATAATTCACCCCTCCACTTT. It translates to CASSDRFSSYNSPLHF.

This clonotype rates as large. This chain joins TRBV27 and TRBJ2-1; TRBD1 might be the D (6 bases). V was cut by 4 bases and J by 0 bases, with 16 bases left in between. This CDR3 is built from 17 residues. Germline V gene lookup returns CDR1 MNHEY and CDR2 SMNVEV (reference sequence). The CDR3: CASSSGAGPISYNEQFF. The CDR3 DNA follows: TGTGCCAGCAGTTCAGGGGCAGGGCCGATCTCCTACAATGAGCAGTTCTTC.

The V gene is TRBV6-1, the J gene TRBJ2-4; 7 bases agree with TRBD1. Germline V lookup: CDR1 MNHNS, CDR2 SASEGT. V dropped 8 bases and J dropped 13; count of bases not matched to a gene: 23. The CDR3 spans 16 residues. The chain's CDR3 is CASRPRGHPAKDTQYF. The CDR3 region has the DNA TGTGCCAGCCGTCCTAGGGGGCACCCAGCCAAAGATACGCAGTACTTC.

The J gene is TRBJ1-2, the V gene TRBV6-1; weak D call: TRBD1 (5 bases). The CDR3 sequence is 12 residues long. V was trimmed by 6 bases and J by 4 bases, leaving 9 bases between them. The V gene's germline CDR1 is MNHNS and CDR2 SASEGT. The CDR3 here is CASSVGVYGYTF. In nucleotides, the CDR3 is TGTGCCAGCAGCGTGGGGGTCTATGGCTACACCTTC.

This clonotype was picked up one time. The chain has TRBV28 and TRBJ2-1, with D perhaps TRBD2 (6 bases). This CDR3 spans 15 amino acids. Between the trimmed V and J ends, which lost 6 bases and 5 bases, there was a span of 17 bases. Germline assignment: CDR1 MDHEN and CDR2 SYDVKM. The CDR3: CASRGGGDGHNEQFF. CDR3 sequence (DNA): TGTGCCAGCAGGGGGGGTGGGGACGGCCACAATGAGCAGTTCTTC.

This chain connects TRBV6-1 to TRBJ1-5, with unresolved D. The DNA end is a closer match to TRBJ1-6, so the J assignment may be wrong. There are 15 residues in the CDR3. Germline V gene data show CDR1 as MNHNS and CDR2 as SASEGT. CDR3 sequence reads: CASSLLGNSNQPLHF. CDR3 coding DNA: TGTGCCAGCAGTCTCCTGGGTAATAGCAATCAGCCCCTCCACTTT.

V gene TRBV4-3 combines with J gene TRBJ2-7, with D hard to call. The CDR3 contains 16 residues. CDR1 and CDR2 from the germline V gene are LGHNA and YSLEER. V was shortened by 0 bases and J by 1 base, with 13 bases between the two germline ends. The CDR3 sequence is CASSQDIPGPSYEQYF. The CDR3 DNA follows: TGCGCCAGCAGCCAAGATATACCGGGCCCTTCCTACGAGCAGTACTTC.

Details on this clonotype: Sequence at one end of the junction differs from germline and may be a read error. V gene TRBV6-1 combines with J gene TRBJ2-4; 8 bases match TRBD2. In germline, CDR1 is MNHNS, CDR2 SASEGT. There are 15 residues in the CDR3. CDR3 DNA sequence: TGTGGCCGCGGTCCGGGGGGGGGAGCCAAAAACACTCAGTACTTC. Translated: CGRGPGGGAKNTQYF.